The next 11 T cell receptor beta chains were all read from a single sample in a study of blood T cell repertoires in COVID-19. The repertoire was sequenced with immunoSEQ multiplex PCR; TCRdb's copy has only in-frame clones and lacks some. This sample carries 80,000 to 90,000 clones, over 75% of them seen once, and the ten largest clones take approximately 15%. The sequenced sample was peripheral blood. These TCRs come from a woman in her 70s with acute or convalescent COVID-19.

This clone showed up just once. The genes are TRBV1 and TRBJ2-1; TRBD1, the table's D call, was not compared with the DNA. TRBV1 is a listed pseudogene. The CDR3 spans 16 residues. The CDR3 nucleotides are TGCACCAGCAGCCCCAGATACGACAGGACCTACAATGAGCAGTTCTTC. It translates to CTSSPRYDRTYNEQFF.

This chain uses TRBV28 with TRBJ2-7, with a possible D match to TRBD1 (6 bases). CDR3 length: 14 residues. CDR1 and CDR2 (germline): MDHEN, SYDVKM. The V end lost 1 base, the J end lost 4 bases, and 11 bases lay between the germline ends. CDR3 DNA sequence: TGTGCCAGCAGTTTATTAGGACAGCCGTACGAGCAGTACGTC. This codes for CASSLLGQPYEQYV.

In DNA, the CDR3 is TGTGCCAGCCATGGCAGGGAAGAGACCCAGTACTTC. As protein: CASHGREETQYF. The chain joins TRBV6-5 to TRBJ2-5, with a weak D call TRBD1 (5 bases). V lost 8 bases to trimming and J lost 3 bases, with 10 bases between them. The germline V gene has CDR1 MNHEY and CDR2 SVGAGI. The CDR3 contains 12 residues.

This chain joins TRBV28 and TRBJ1-1, with 8 nucleotides matching TRBD1. Germline values: CDR1 MDHEN, CDR2 SYDVKM. The CDR3 consists of 15 residues. Germline trimming cut 3 bases from V and 5 bases from J; bases unmatched to any gene: 8. The CDR3 loop is CASSFRTGRRTEAFF. The CDR3 DNA reads TGTGCCAGCAGTTTCCGGACAGGGCGAAGGACTGAAGCTTTCTTT.

The table lists this clone with a count of one. The V gene is TRBV2, the J gene TRBJ2-6, with D unresolved. This CDR3 spans 15 amino acids. Germline CDR1 is SNHLY and CDR2 is FYNNEI. V dropped 4 bases and J dropped 0 bases, with 7 bases sitting between them. The CDR3 is CASSGHLSGANVLTF. In DNA, the CDR3 is TGTGCCAGCAGTGGACATCTCTCTGGGGCCAACGTCCTGACTTTC.

This chain connects TRBV3-1 (or the pseudogene TRBV3-2) to TRBJ2-3, with 10 bases identical to TRBD1. Unmatched junction bases numbered 0, after V lost 0 bases and J lost 0 bases. CDR3 size: 16 residues. Germline-derived CDR1 and CDR2 are LGHDT and YNNKEL (reference sequence). The CDR3 is CASSQEDRGSTDTQYF. The CDR3 coding sequence is TGTGCCAGCAGCCAAGAGGACAGGGGGAGCACAGATACGCAGTATTTT.

V usage is TRBV12-3 or TRBV12-4 and J usage is TRBJ1-2; D gene unclear. V was cut by 3 bases and J by 8 bases, with 7 bases left in between. The CDR3 length is 11 residues. The DNA for the CDR3 is TGTGCCAGCAGTTTTAAGAGAGGCTACACCTTC. Its protein is CASSFKRGYTF.

This chain links TRBV10-3 with TRBJ1-1; a possible D gene is TRBD1 (5 bases). The CDR3 has 11 amino acids. In germline, CDR1 is ENHRY, CDR2 SYGVKD. V lost 10 bases and J 8 bases, leaving 14 bases between the germline ends. Written as DNA, the CDR3 is TGTGCCACCAATCCGGGGGGGGAAGCTTTCTTT. This codes for CATNPGGEAFF.

This chain uses TRBV19 with TRBJ2-5; TRBD1 agrees at 8 bases. Looked up from germline, CDR1 is LNHDA and CDR2 is SQIVND (reference sequence). This CDR3 is 14 amino acids long. V lost 4 bases and J lost 5; bases outside the gene matches: 6. The CDR3 spells CASSTGTGRETQYF. The CDR3 DNA is TGTGCCAGTAGTACCGGGACAGGTCGGGAGACCCAGTACTTC.

V gene TRBV11-2 combines with J gene TRBJ2-3; 9 nucleotides match TRBD2. CDR1 and CDR2 from the germline V gene are SGHAT and FQNNGV. This CDR3 has 16 amino acids. J was trimmed by 2 bases and V by 0 bases; bases with no gene match: 3. In DNA form, the CDR3 reads TGTGCCAGCAGCTTAGATAGCGGGGGTTACACAGATACGCAGTATTTT. Translated, it gives CASSLDSGGYTDTQYF.

The table lists this clone with a count of one. The chain joins TRBV28 to TRBJ1-3, with D possibly matching TRBD1 (5 bases). V was cut by 6 bases and J by 1 base, with 10 bases left in between. The CDR3 spans 14 residues. Germline V gene lookup returns CDR1 MDHEN and CDR2 SYDVKM. DNA for the CDR3: TGTGCCAGCAGCGCAGGGACTTCTGGAAACACCATATATTTT. Its translation: CASSAGTSGNTIYF.